Below, 25 T cell receptor beta chains from the same sample are listed, as sequenced in a study of cytomegalovirus exposure and HLA in healthy donors (dated by TCRdb to 2015 to 2018). Library preparation was by the immunoSEQ multiplex PCR assay. For the multiplex PCR, a mixture combining 60 forward primers for TCR Vbeta segments and 13 reverse primers for TCR Jbeta segments was used. TCRdb took this table from immuneACCESS and kept in-frame rearrangements with V and J called. Such tables lack part of the clones; where checked against another copy, unresolved V genes explain under half of the gap, and the rest is unexplained. The sample yields 200,000 or so clones; over 75% were counted once. 0.098% of the sample is taken by the ten largest. Source material: PBMCs. Source of these receptors: a boy aged 2 to 10 in good health and CMV-seronegative.

The rearrangement joins TRBV19 to TRBJ1-4; D is unresolved. The V gene's germline CDR1 is LNHDA and CDR2 SQIVND (reference sequence). Between the trimmed V and J ends, which lost 4 bases and 4 bases, there was a span of 7 bases. The CDR3 is 13 residues long. Written as DNA, the CDR3 is TGTGCCAGTAGTACAGGATTTAATGAAAAACTGTTTTTT. Its translation: CASSTGFNEKLFF.

The genes are TRBV2 and TRBJ2-2; tentatively, D is TRBD2 (7 bases). Germline CDR1 is SNHLY and CDR2 is FYNNEI. V was clipped by 2 bases and J by 7 bases, with 14 bases between them. The CDR3 loop spans 15 amino acids. The CDR3 loop reads CASSELGGGLGELFF. CDR3 nucleotides: TGTGCCAGCAGTGAATTGGGGGGGGGCCTCGGGGAGCTGTTTTTT. Complete variable domain (other parts from reference TRBV2 and TRBJ2-2): EPEVTQTPSHQVTQMGQEVILRCVPISNHLYFYWYRQILGQKVEFLVSFYNNEISEKSEIFDDQFSVERPDGSNFTLKIRSTKLEDSAMYFCASSELGGGLGELFFGEGSRLTVL.

CDR3 coding DNA: TGCAGCGTTGTCCAGCGGAGGTCGAATTTGGATGGCTACACCTTC. Translated, it gives CSVVQRRSNLDGYTF. The genes are TRBV29-1 and TRBJ1-2; D is ambiguous. The V and J ends lost 4 bases and 6 bases respectively, with 21 bases between them. The germline CDR1 and CDR2 sequences are SQVTM and ANQGSEA. This CDR3 region has 15 residues.

The chain combines TRBV5-4 with TRBJ2-3, with a possible D match to TRBD1 (6 bases). The V gene's germline CDR1 is SGHNT and CDR2 YYREEE (reference sequence). The CDR3 has 14 residues. The ends were cut back, 9 bases at V and 3 bases at J, with 17 bases in the middle. The DNA of the CDR3 is TGTGCCACCCTATCCCAAACAGGGACAGATACGCAGTATTTT. This gives the protein CATLSQTGTDTQYF.

The chain uses TRBV7-8 and TRBJ2-1; D not resolved. Trimming took 1 base from V and 4 from J, leaving 5 bases between them. This CDR3 spans 13 amino acids. The V gene's germline CDR1 is SGHVS and CDR2 FQNEAQ. CDR3 sequence reads: CASSLDSYNEQFF. The CDR3 coding sequence is TGTGCCAGCAGCTTAGACAGTTACAATGAGCAGTTCTTC.

The rearrangement joins TRBV7-2 to TRBJ2-4, with a weak D call TRBD2 (7 bases). Deletions cut 5 bases from V and 7 bases from J, with 18 bases between. This CDR3 is built from 15 residues. CDR1 is SGHTA, CDR2 FQGNSA, per germline. The CDR3 is CASSPRGGSMNIQYF. The CDR3 DNA sequence: TGTGCCAGCAGCCCGAGGGGGGGGTCGATGAACATTCAGTACTTC.

The CDR3 here is CASSKSTGVSTDTQYF. Here the CDR3 DNA reads TGTGCCAGCAGCAAATCGACAGGGGTCAGCACAGATACGCAGTATTTT. The chain uses TRBV7-9 and TRBJ2-3; 8 positions match TRBD1. Looked up from germline, CDR1 is SEHNR and CDR2 is FQNEAQ (reference sequence). CDR3 length equals 16 residues. V was clipped by 5 bases and J by 0 bases; unmatched bases: 7.

The CDR3 sequence is CASSPGLAGGVNEQFF. In DNA form, the CDR3 reads TGTGCCAGCAGCCCTGGACTAGCGGGGGGGGTGAATGAGCAGTTCTTC. The V gene is TRBV5-4, the J gene TRBJ2-1; 15 nucleotides agree with TRBD2. The germline V gene encodes CDR1 SGHNT and CDR2 YYREEE (reference sequence). This CDR3 is 16 amino acids long. The V gene end was trimmed by 4 bases and the J gene end by 7 bases; junction bases not matched to a gene: 6.

In its sample, this clone was seen a few times. This chain links TRBV28 with TRBJ2-7, with 7 bases that match TRBD2. The CDR3 loop spans 15 amino acids. The junction had 8 bases not matched to a gene; V was cut back by 4 bases and J by 2 bases. Per germline, CDR1 MDHEN and CDR2 SYDVKM. CDR3 in amino acids: CASSSTQGGTYEQYF. The CDR3 nucleotides are TGTGCCAGCAGTTCTACGCAGGGAGGGACCTACGAGCAGTACTTC.

V usage is TRBV7-2 and J usage is TRBJ2-3; D not resolved. V lost 8 bases and J lost 0, with 9 bases in between. The CDR3 runs 13 residues. Germline V gene lookup returns CDR1 SGHTA and CDR2 FQGNSA. The CDR3 protein is CASAGWSTDTQYF. The CDR3 bases are TGTGCCAGCGCAGGATGGAGCACAGATACGCAGTATTTT.

The chain carries TRBV6-1 and TRBJ2-7; perhaps TRBD1 as D (5 bases). Germline V gene data show CDR1 as MNHNS and CDR2 as SASEGT. CDR3 length equals 15 residues. Trimming removed 0 bases from V and 5 bases from J, with 14 bases in between. CDR3 residues: CASSEAPGLTDEQYF. The DNA for the CDR3 is TGTGCCAGCAGTGAAGCGCCTGGCTTGACAGACGAGCAGTACTTC.

The chain uses TRBV5-1 and TRBJ1-2; the D is unclear. Germline V gene lookup returns CDR1 SGHRS and CDR2 YFSETQ. Deletions cut 0 bases from V and 8 bases from J, with 11 bases between. The length of the CDR3 is 13 residues. CDR3 bases: TGCGCCAGCAGCTTGGAAAGAGGGTTGGGCTACACCTTC. This encodes CASSLERGLGYTF.

V usage is TRBV4-3 and J usage is TRBJ2-1; D perhaps matches TRBD2 (7 bases). The CDR3 extends over 16 amino acids. V was shortened by 0 bases and J by 10 bases, with 19 bases between the two germline ends. Germline V lookup: CDR1 LGHNA, CDR2 YSLEER. The CDR3 region is CASSQENRGAVDEQFF. CDR3 DNA: TGCGCCAGCAGCCAAGAGAATCGGGGGGCCGTCGACGAGCAGTTCTTC.

The chain recombines TRBV19 with TRBJ2-5, with D possibly matching TRBD1 (5 bases). Germline V gene sequence: CDR1 LNHDA, CDR2 SQIVND (reference sequence). The length of the CDR3 is 15 residues. V was cut by 3 bases and J by 1 base, with 12 bases left in between. CDR3 protein: CASSIWGGPQETQYF. In nucleotides, the CDR3 is TGTGCCAGTAGTATCTGGGGCGGACCCCAAGAGACCCAGTACTTC.

The chain is built from TRBV5-1 and TRBJ2-3; the D gene is possibly TRBD1 (5 bases). V lost 0 bases to trimming and J lost 6 bases, with 11 bases between them. The CDR3 extends over 14 amino acids. Per germline, CDR1 SGHRS and CDR2 YFSETQ. CDR3 sequence: CASSLGGPLDTQYF. DNA of the CDR3: TGCGCCAGCAGCTTGGGGGGCCCCCTGGATACGCAGTATTTT.

Concerning this clone itself: The same CDR3 can be traced to other DNA sequences in this sample. The chain joins TRBV7-2 to TRBJ2-7; 8 positions match TRBD1. V gave up 1 base and J gave up 4 bases; unmatched junction bases: 3. Germline-derived CDR1 and CDR2 are SGHTA and FQGNSA. This CDR3 has 14 residues. The CDR3 here is CASSLGTGPYEQYF. CDR3 bases: TGTGCCAGCAGCTTAGGGACAGGGCCATACGAGCAGTACTTC.

The chain has TRBV6-4 and TRBJ2-5; TRBD1 is a possible D gene (6 bases). Per the germline V gene, CDR1 is MRHNA and CDR2 is SNTAGT. V was clipped by 5 bases and J by 4 bases, with 14 bases between them. This CDR3 has 14 amino acids. As DNA, the CDR3 is TGTGCCAGCAGTCCTACAGGGTTGGGAGAGACCCAGTACTTC. It yields the protein CASSPTGLGETQYF.

V usage is TRBV6-5 and J usage is TRBJ1-2; D unresolved. Germline values: CDR1 MNHEY, CDR2 SVGAGI. V was trimmed by 6 bases and J by 2 bases, leaving 16 bases between them. The CDR3 contains 15 residues. The chain's CDR3 is CASSRFARANYGYTF. The DNA for the CDR3 is TGTGCCAGCAGCCGGTTTGCGAGGGCAAACTATGGCTACACCTTC.

The table lists this clone with a few counts. V usage is TRBV6-5 and J usage is TRBJ1-1; 9 bases align to TRBD1. CDR3 size: 15 residues. Unmatched junction bases numbered 5, after V lost 3 bases and J lost 3 bases. Germline V gene sequence: CDR1 MNHEY, CDR2 SVGAGI. The CDR3 is CASSYGQGQDTEAFF. CDR3 nucleotide sequence: TGTGCCAGCAGTTATGGACAGGGGCAGGACACTGAAGCTTTCTTT.

V usage is TRBV7-2 and J usage is TRBJ2-7; D might be TRBD2 (5 bases). The CDR3 sequence is 12 residues long. Trimming removed 3 bases from V and 6 bases from J, with 9 bases in between. Germline assignment: CDR1 SGHTA and CDR2 FQGNSA. DNA for the CDR3: TGTGCCAGCAGCTTTCAAGGGAGCGAGCAGTACTTC. Translated, it gives CASSFQGSEQYF.

This chain links TRBV9 with TRBJ1-1; 7 bases align to TRBD1. The CDR3 runs to 15 residues. The V and J ends lost 0 bases and 3 bases, in that order; junction bases with no gene match: 5. Germline V lookup: CDR1 SGDLS, CDR2 YYNGEE. The CDR3 loop reads CASSVGGGAYTEAFF. CDR3 nucleotide sequence: TGTGCCAGCAGCGTAGGAGGGGGCGCGTACACTGAAGCTTTCTTT.

CDR3 loop: CASSQDREVAEAFF. The CDR3 coding sequence is TGTGCCAGCAGTCAGGACAGGGAAGTCGCTGAAGCTTTCTTT. The chain uses TRBV11-1 and TRBJ1-1; 8 nucleotides line up with TRBD1. CDR1 is SGHAT, CDR2 FQDESV, per germline (reference sequence). CDR3 length equals 14 residues. J was trimmed by 6 bases and V by 6 bases; bases with no gene match: 9.

The V and J genes are TRBV30 and TRBJ1-5, with TRBD1 as a possible D gene (6 bases). Trimming removed 0 bases from V and 1 base from J, with 16 bases in between. The CDR3 totals 17 residues. Germline loops: CDR1 GTSNPN, CDR2 SVGIG (reference sequence). In nucleotides, the CDR3 is TGTGCCTGGAGTGTAGCCAGGGGACCCCGGAGCAATCAGCCCCAGCATTTT. It specifies CAWSVARGPRSNQPQHF.

V and J are TRBV27 and TRBJ2-2; 10 nucleotides match TRBD1. CDR3 size: 14 residues. Per the germline V gene, CDR1 is MNHEY and CDR2 is SMNVEV (reference sequence). The junction had 3 bases not matched to a gene; V was cut back by 5 bases and J by 6 bases. The CDR3: CASSDRGQAGELFF. CDR3 bases: TGTGCCAGCAGTGACAGGGGGCAGGCCGGGGAGCTGTTTTTT.

The chain couples TRBV30 to TRBJ2-7; TRBD1 is a possible D gene (5 bases). V was pared by 5 bases and J by 3 bases, with 14 bases between. The germline V gene has CDR1 GTSNPN and CDR2 SVGIG (reference sequence). The CDR3 runs 13 residues. The CDR3 sequence is CAWSRDVVYEQYF. Here the CDR3 DNA reads TGTGCCTGGTCCAGGGATGTCGTCTACGAGCAGTACTTC.